This T cell receptor beta chain was captured in a study of shared clonotypes between healthy human individuals. This CDR3 region has 13 residues. Germline V gene lookup returns CDR1 MDHEN and CDR2 SYDVKM. V was clipped by 10 bases and J by 1 base, with 11 bases between them. As processed by the authors: Filtering was not the same, since immunoSEQ gave junction-only sequences without quality scores. The repertoire was sequenced with immunoSEQ multiplex PCR; TCRdb's copy has only in-frame clones and lacks some. The DNA was the basis for D and trimming; V, J and clone size are from that table. The data contain roughly 2.1 million clones, roughly 91% of them seen just once; the ten biggest clones take up over 1.5%. In the naive CD8 group, cells lacked CD45RO and were positively selected for CCR7, so terminally differentiated effector memory CD45RA+ cells were left out.

The origin of this receptor is a man between 18 and 29 years old in good health. Some clones in this sample may be carry-over from other donors' samples. Sequencing input: naive CD8+ T cells from PBMCs. The chain combines TRBV28 with TRBJ2-1, with D tentatively TRBD2 (5 bases). CDR3 nucleotide sequence: TGTGCCATCGGGGAGATTTCCTACAATGAGCAGTTCTTC. This gives the protein CAIGEISYNEQFF.